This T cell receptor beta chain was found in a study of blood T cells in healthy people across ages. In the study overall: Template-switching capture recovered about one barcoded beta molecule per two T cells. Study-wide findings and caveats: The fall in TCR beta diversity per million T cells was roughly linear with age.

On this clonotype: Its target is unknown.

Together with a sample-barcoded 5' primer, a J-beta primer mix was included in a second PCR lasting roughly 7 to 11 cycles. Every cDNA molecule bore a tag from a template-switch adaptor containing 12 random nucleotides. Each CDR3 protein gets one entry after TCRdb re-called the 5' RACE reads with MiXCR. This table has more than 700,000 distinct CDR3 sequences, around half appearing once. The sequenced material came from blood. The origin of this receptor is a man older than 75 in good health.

The CDR3 loop reads CASSQNPTGDRGYTF. CDR3 nucleotides: TGTGCCAGCAGTCAAAATCCGACAGGGGATCGTGGCTACACCTTC. The chain is built from TRBV7-2 and TRBJ1-2; TRBD1 aligns across 8 bases. V lost 6 bases to trimming and J lost 7 bases; unmatched junction nucleotides: 13. Germline-derived CDR1 and CDR2 are SGHTA and FQGNSA. This CDR3 has 15 residues. Variable domain in full (rest from reference TRBV7-2 and TRBJ1-2): GAGVSQSPSNKVTEKGKDVELRCDPISGHTALYWYRQSLGQGLEFLIYFQGNSAPDKSGLPSDRFSAERTGGSVSTLTIQRTQQEDSAVYLCASSQNPTGDRGYTFGSGTRLTVV.